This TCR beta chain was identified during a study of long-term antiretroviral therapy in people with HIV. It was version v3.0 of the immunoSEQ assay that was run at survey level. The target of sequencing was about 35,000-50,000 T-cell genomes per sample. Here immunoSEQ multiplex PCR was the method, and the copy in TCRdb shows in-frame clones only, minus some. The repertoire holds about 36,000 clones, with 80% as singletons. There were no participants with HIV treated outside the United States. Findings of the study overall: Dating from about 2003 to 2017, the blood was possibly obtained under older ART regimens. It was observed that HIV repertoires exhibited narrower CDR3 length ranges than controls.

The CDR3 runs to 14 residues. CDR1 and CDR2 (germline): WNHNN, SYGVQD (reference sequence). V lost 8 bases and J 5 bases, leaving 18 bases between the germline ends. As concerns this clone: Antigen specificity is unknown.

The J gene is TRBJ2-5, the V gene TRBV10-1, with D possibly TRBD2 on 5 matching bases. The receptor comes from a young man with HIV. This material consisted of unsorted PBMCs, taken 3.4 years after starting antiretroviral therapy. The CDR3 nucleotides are TGCGCCAGCCGGCTGGGAGTAAGAAGGGAGACCCAGTACTTC. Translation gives CASRLGVRRETQYF.